One sample yielded the 23 T cell receptor beta chains listed below, sequenced in a study of OX40 agonist ivuxolimab in advanced cancers. TCRdb keeps only in-frame clones here, not all; method: immunoSEQ multiplex PCR. The sample has more than 65,000 clones, around 85% seen once. Material: CD4+ or CD8+ T cells sorted from blood, obtained in a trial of the OX40 agonist ivuxolimab. The receptors here all came from an adult with an advanced solid tumor such as melanoma, head and neck, liver or kidney cancer.

The chain is built from TRBV28 and TRBJ2-5; 7 bases fit TRBD1. In germline, CDR1 is MDHEN, CDR2 SYDVKM. The CDR3 extends over 15 amino acids. Germline trimming cut 6 bases from V and 7 bases from J; bases unmatched to any gene: 14. The CDR3 region is CASSLGQVRLGTQYF. CDR3 in DNA: TGTGCCAGCAGCCTCGGACAGGTTAGGTTAGGGACCCAGTACTTC.

This chain uses TRBV4-1 with TRBJ2-1; the match to TRBD2 covers 7 bases. This CDR3 has 15 amino acids. Germline CDR1 MGHRA, CDR2 YSYEKL. The ends lost 0 bases at V and 6 bases at J; junction bases unmatched: 5. CDR3 nucleotides: TGCGCCAGCAGCCAAGAGGGGGGGGGACCCAATGAGCAGTTCTTC. Protein sequence: CASSQEGGGPNEQFF.

V usage is TRBV14 and J usage is TRBJ1-2; no clear D gene. CDR3 length: 13 residues. Germline values: CDR1 SGHDN, CDR2 FVKESK. V lost 0 bases to trimming and J lost 8 bases, with 10 bases between them. The CDR3 reads CASSQDRGLGYTF. The CDR3, as DNA: TGTGCCAGCAGCCAAGATCGGGGTTTGGGCTACACCTTC.

This CDR3 is CSVDLKGADGYTF. The CDR3 DNA reads as TGCAGCGTTGACCTTAAGGGGGCCGATGGCTACACCTTC. The chain joins TRBV29-1 to TRBJ1-2; 7 nucleotides agree with TRBD1. V shed 3 bases and J 6 bases; nucleotides not matched to a gene: 7. This CDR3 region has 13 residues. From germline, CDR1 is SQVTM and CDR2 ANQGSEA.

The V call is TRBV10-1, the J call TRBJ2-3; 8 bases agree with TRBD2. Germline V gene sequence: CDR1 WNHNN, CDR2 SYGVQD (reference sequence). The V and J ends lost 2 bases and 7 bases, in that order; junction bases with no gene match: 8. This CDR3 region has 15 residues. Here the CDR3 DNA reads TGCGCCAGCAGTGAGGGAGCGGGAGAGGGGCATACGCAGTATTTT. It translates to CASSEGAGEGHTQYF.

The genes are TRBV5-1 and TRBJ2-7; D not certain. With 4 bases removed from V and 1 base from J, the gap between germline ends came to 15 bases. Germline loops: CDR1 SGHRS, CDR2 YFSETQ. This CDR3 is 15 amino acids long. The CDR3 region has the DNA TGCGCCAGCAGCCCACAGTGGGGTCAATCCTACGAGCAGTACTTC. It translates to CASSPQWGQSYEQYF.

The J gene is TRBJ1-1, the V gene TRBV6-5; D is ambiguous. V lost 5 bases to trimming and J lost 0 bases, with 13 bases between them. The CDR3 covers 15 residues. Germline V CDR1 and CDR2: MNHEY, SVGAGI. CDR3 sequence reads: CASSPKTNVNTEAFF. The CDR3 bases are TGTGCCAGCAGTCCTAAGACGAATGTGAACACTGAAGCTTTCTTT.

The chain carries TRBV5-1 and TRBJ2-1, with unresolved D. Germline CDR1 SGHRS, CDR2 YFSETQ. The CDR3 extends over 13 amino acids. Trimming took off 4 bases at V and 6 bases at J, with 11 bases between the two ends. The CDR3 reads CASSPTVGNEQFF. The CDR3 region has the DNA TGCGCCAGCAGCCCCACTGTTGGCAATGAGCAGTTCTTC. Together with reference TRBV5-1 and TRBJ2-1, the CDR3 gives the full variable domain: KAGVTQTPRYLIKTRGQQVTLSCSPISGHRSVSWYQQTPGQGLQFLFEYFSETQRNKGNFPGRFSGRQFSNSRSEMNVSTLELGDSALYLCASSPTVGNEQFFGPGTRLTVL.

This chain links TRBV19 with TRBJ2-1; 7 nucleotides line up with TRBD2. V was clipped by 3 bases and J by 5 bases; unmatched bases: 10. This CDR3 contains 16 residues. Germline loops: CDR1 LNHDA, CDR2 SQIVND (reference sequence). CDR3 in DNA: TGTGCCAGTAGTATCTGGGGAGGGAGTGGGGACAATGAGCAGTTCTTC. This translates into CASSIWGGSGDNEQFF. The full variable domain, with the rest looked up from reference TRBV19 and TRBJ2-1, is DGGITQSPKYLFRKEGQNVTLSCEQNLNHDAMYWYRQDPGQGLRLIYYSQIVNDFQKGDIAEGYSVSREKKESFPLTVTSAQKNPTAFYLCASSIWGGSGDNEQFFGPGTRLTVL.

Worth noting for this clone: An end of the junction differs from the germline gene, which may be a read error. The chain links TRBV18 to TRBJ1-2, with D tentatively TRBD1 (5 bases). The CDR3 is 12 residues long. Germline values: CDR1 KGHSH, CDR2 LQKENI. The CDR3, as DNA: TGTGCAAGCTGGGGGTGGAATTATGGCTACACCTTC. The encoded protein is CASWGWNYGYTF. Filled out from reference TRBV18 and TRBJ1-2, the complete variable domain reads NAGVMQNPRHLVRRRGQEARLRCSPMKGHSHVYWYRQLPEEGLKFMVYLQKENIIDESGMPKERFSAEFPKEGPSILRIQQVVRGDSAAYFCASWGWNYGYTFGSGTRLTVV.

This chain links TRBV5-4 with TRBJ1-2, with unresolved D. Germline V gives CDR1 SGHNT, CDR2 YYREEE (reference sequence). The ends were cut back, 10 bases at V and 4 bases at J, with 14 bases in the middle. There are 12 residues in the CDR3. The CDR3 DNA reads as TGTGCCGACAAAAACGAGAGCTATGGCTACACCTTC. Translating it yields CADKNESYGYTF.

This clone was seen a single time. The gene calls are TRBV19 and TRBJ1-2; no firm D call. The V and J ends lost 4 bases and 4 bases respectively, with 16 bases between them. The CDR3 spans 15 residues. The germline gives CDR1 LNHDA, CDR2 SQIVND (reference sequence). The CDR3 DNA reads TGTGCCAGTAGTAGTCAAGGACTGATTCGCTATGGCTACACCTTC. Protein: CASSSQGLIRYGYTF.

The chain combines TRBV28 with TRBJ2-3; TRBD1 is a possible D gene (5 bases). There are 14 residues in the CDR3. Germline lookup yields CDR1 MDHEN and CDR2 SYDVKM. Trimming shortened V by 3 bases and J by 1 base, and 8 bases separated the two germline ends. DNA for the CDR3: TGTGCCAGCAGTTTTATCAGGGGCACAGATACGCAGTATTTT. Its protein is CASSFIRGTDTQYF.

The chain joins TRBV6-5 to TRBJ1-1, with D perhaps matching TRBD1 (5 bases). Germline V lookup: CDR1 MNHEY, CDR2 SVGAGI. The CDR3 totals 14 residues. V was shortened by 2 bases and J by 4 bases, with 11 bases between the two germline ends. CDR3 amino acids: CASSYAQVGTEAFF. The CDR3 DNA reads as TGTGCCAGCAGTTACGCACAGGTGGGCACTGAAGCTTTCTTT.

The V gene is TRBV6-5, the J gene TRBJ1-3; D not resolved. The CDR3 has 15 amino acids. Trimming left V 6 bases short and J 1 base short, with 13 bases between. CDR1 is MNHEY, CDR2 SVGAGI, per germline. The CDR3 DNA is TGTGCCAGCAGCCCACGGCTCCTTTCTGGAAACACCATATATTTT. Translation: CASSPRLLSGNTIYF.

The J gene is TRBJ2-2, the V gene TRBV18; D not certain. The CDR3 extends over 17 amino acids. Looked up from germline, CDR1 is KGHSH and CDR2 is LQKENI. With 0 bases removed from V and 0 bases from J, the gap between germline ends came to 11 bases. The CDR3 region has the DNA TGTGCCAGCTCACCACCGGGATCCTATTCGAACACCGGGGAGCTGTTTTTT. Translation: CASSPPGSYSNTGELFF.

Notes on this clone: The junction and the germline gene differ at one end; a read error may be behind it. The chain couples TRBV7-7 to TRBJ2-1; D unresolved. The CDR3 runs 13 residues. Per the germline V gene, CDR1 is SSHAT and CDR2 is FNYEAQ (reference sequence). This CDR3 reads CASSPAVDGEQFF. The CDR3 region has the DNA TGTGCTAGCAGCCCAGCCGTGGATGGTGAGCAGTTCTTC.

J is TRBJ1-2 and V is TRBV2; TRBD1 matches 7 bases. From germline, CDR1 is SNHLY and CDR2 FYNNEI. J gave up 10 bases and V 4 bases, and 6 bases lay outside the gene matches. The CDR3 runs 12 residues. Here the CDR3 reads CASSGQGPDYTF. The CDR3 nucleotides are TGTGCCAGCAGTGGACAGGGTCCGGACTACACCTTC.

The chain recombines TRBV30 with TRBJ1-6; TRBD1 agrees at 9 bases. The CDR3 has 15 amino acids. The germline V gene has CDR1 GTSNPN and CDR2 SVGIG (reference sequence). J lost 9 bases, V lost 0 bases, and 6 bases had no gene match. CDR3 loop: CAWSVLAGQGSPLHF. The CDR3 DNA is TGTGCCTGGAGTGTACTGGCGGGACAGGGTTCACCCCTCCACTTT.

The chain couples TRBV4-2 to TRBJ2-7, with 7 bases lining up with TRBD2. The germline CDR1 and CDR2 sequences are LGHNA and YNFKEQ. The CDR3 has 15 residues. Germline trimming cut 0 bases from V and 7 bases from J; bases unmatched to any gene: 9. CDR3 sequence reads: CASSQEAGVGKEQYF. DNA for the CDR3: TGTGCCAGCAGCCAAGAGGCGGGGGTGGGAAAAGAGCAGTACTTC.

The chain uses TRBV5-5 and TRBJ2-3; a weak D match, TRBD1 (6 bases). V lost 4 bases and J lost 5, with 17 bases in between. The CDR3 sequence is 15 residues long. Germline CDR1 reads SGHKS; CDR2 reads YYEKEE (reference sequence). Written as DNA, the CDR3 is TGTGCCAGCAGCGGGGACATCCGGCACCAAGATACGCAGTATTTT. This translates into CASSGDIRHQDTQYF.

Here the CDR3 DNA reads TGTGCCAGCAGTGAGGTCTGGCGGATCACTGAAGCTTTCTTT. Translating it yields CASSEVWRITEAFF. The chain employs TRBV2 and TRBJ1-1, with no clear D. CDR1 SNHLY and CDR2 FYNNEI come from the germline V gene. Trimming stripped 3 bases from V and 4 bases from J, with 12 bases between. The CDR3 has 14 amino acids.

The chain has TRBV5-1 and TRBJ1-2, with D possibly TRBD1 on 6 matching bases. V lost 4 bases to trimming and J lost 0 bases, with 19 bases between them. The CDR3 length is 17 residues. Looked up from germline, CDR1 is SGHRS and CDR2 is YFSETQ. The CDR3 nucleotides are TGCGCCAGCAGCCTCAGGGGAGACGAGTTAGCTAACTATGGCTACACCTTC. Amino acids: CASSLRGDELANYGYTF.